Each of the 5 T cell receptor beta chains below was sequenced from the same sample in a study of T cells in Graves' hyperthyroidism and ophthalmopathy. RNA transcripts were the template for amplifying TCR beta CDR3 regions. During a first-round RT-PCR of the TCR CDR3, the HTBI primer set was used. MiXCR, applied by TCRdb to the multiplex PCR reads, yields one record per CDR3 protein. This table holds hundreds of thousands of distinct CDR3 sequences, 12% to 15% found once. The sample taken for sequencing was blood. The receptors derive from a woman aged 18-35 years with Graves' hyperthyroidism.

The DNA for the CDR3 is TGTGCCAGCAGTTACTTTGAGGGGGCGAGGAATGAAAAACTGTTTTTT. Translating gives CASSYFEGARNEKLFF. The gene calls are TRBV6-2 or TRBV6-3 and TRBJ1-4; 7 positions agree with TRBD1. Germline trimming cut 1 base from V and 5 bases from J; bases unmatched to any gene: 7. This CDR3 contains 16 residues. Germline V gives CDR1 MNHEY, CDR2 SVGEGT.

Many counts were recorded for this clonotype. A read error may produce the germline difference seen at one junction end. The chain joins TRBV13 to TRBJ2-7; 8 nucleotides match TRBD1. CDR3 length: 15 residues. The V gene's germline CDR1 is PRHDT and CDR2 FYEKMQ (reference sequence). The CDR3 here is CASSIGTGLSYEQYF. DNA for the CDR3: TGTGCCAGCAGCATAGGGACAGGACTCTCGTACGAGCAGTACTTC.

This clonotype occurred a few times. The V call is TRBV19, the J call TRBJ2-7; D remains ambiguous. This CDR3 contains 15 residues. Trimming pared 8 bases from V and 0 bases from J, leaving 17 bases between. Per the germline V gene, CDR1 is LNHDA and CDR2 is SQIVND (reference sequence). The CDR3 here is CASQEFHGLSYEQYF. The CDR3 nucleotides read TGTGCCAGTCAAGAGTTTCATGGTCTCTCCTACGAGCAGTACTTC. Full variable domain (outside the CDR3, taken from reference TRBV19 and TRBJ2-7): DGGITQSPKYLFRKEGQNVTLSCEQNLNHDAMYWYRQDPGQGLRLIYYSQIVNDFQKGDIAEGYSVSREKKESFPLTVTSAQKNPTAFYLCASQEFHGLSYEQYFGPGTRLTVT.

This clonotype was recorded a few times. This chain uses TRBV7-2 with TRBJ1-2; TRBD1 matches 10 bases. The germline V gene has CDR1 SGHTA and CDR2 FQGNSA. The CDR3 covers 15 residues. The V segment lost 2 bases and the J segment 8 bases; nucleotides outside the gene matches: 8. The CDR3 here is CASSLTVDRGEGYTF. For the CDR3, the DNA is TGTGCCAGCAGCTTAACGGTGGACAGGGGGGAAGGCTACACCTTC.

The chain couples TRBV9 to TRBJ2-3, with 11 bases aligning to TRBD2. V was clipped by 8 bases and J by 4 bases; unmatched bases: 6. Germline CDR1 SGDLS, CDR2 YYNGEE. This CDR3 region has 14 residues. The chain's CDR3 is CASGTSGGADTQYF. The CDR3 DNA reads TGTGCCAGTGGGACTAGCGGTGGTGCAGATACGCAGTATTTT.